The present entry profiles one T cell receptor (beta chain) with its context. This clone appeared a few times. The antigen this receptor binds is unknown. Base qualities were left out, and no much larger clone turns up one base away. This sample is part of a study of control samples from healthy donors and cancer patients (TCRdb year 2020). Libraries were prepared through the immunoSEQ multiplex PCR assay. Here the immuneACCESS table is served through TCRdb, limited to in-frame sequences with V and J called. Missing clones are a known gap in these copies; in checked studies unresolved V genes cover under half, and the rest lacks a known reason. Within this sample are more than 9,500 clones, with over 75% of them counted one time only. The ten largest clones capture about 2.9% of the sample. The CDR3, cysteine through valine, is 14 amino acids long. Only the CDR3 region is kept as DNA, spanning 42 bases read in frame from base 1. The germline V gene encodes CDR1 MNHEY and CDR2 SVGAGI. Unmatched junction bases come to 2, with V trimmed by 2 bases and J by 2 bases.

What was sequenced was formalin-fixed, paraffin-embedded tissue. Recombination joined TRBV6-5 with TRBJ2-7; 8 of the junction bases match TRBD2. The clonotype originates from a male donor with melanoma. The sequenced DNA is TGTGCCAGCAGTTACGCCGGGAGGGCCTACGAGCAGTACGTC. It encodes CASSYAGRAYEQYV.